The 24 T cell receptor beta chains reported below all come from one sample, sequenced in a study of esophageal squamous cell carcinoma under preoperative chemotherapy. Each CDR3 protein gets one entry after TCRdb re-called the PCR reads with MiXCR. This repertoire shows around 29,000 distinct CDR3 sequences, about half found once; its top ten account for roughly 12%. Time point indicated: before preoperative PTX-NDP chemotherapy. This material was collected from a patient given preoperative chemotherapy. All receptors derive from a human donor with esophageal squamous cell carcinoma. The donor label of this sample is uncertain.

The chain couples TRBV7-3 to TRBJ2-1; 7 bases fit TRBD2. Germline V gene sequence: CDR1 SGHTA, CDR2 FQGTGA. This CDR3 has 16 residues. J gave up 1 base and V 3 bases, and 6 bases lay outside the gene matches. The CDR3 loop is CASSFTTSRSYNEQFF. The DNA for the CDR3 is TGTGCCAGCAGCTTCACGACTAGCCGGTCCTACAATGAGCAGTTCTTC. Based on the CDR3 plus reference TRBV7-3 and TRBJ2-1, the full variable domain is GAGVSQTPSNKVTEKGKYVELRCDPISGHTALYWYRQSLGQGPEFLIYFQGTGAADDSGLPNDRFFAVRPEGSVSTLKIQRTERGDSAVYLCASSFTTSRSYNEQFFGPGTRLTVL.

This chain links TRBV7-3 with TRBJ2-3; 13 bases agree with TRBD2. Germline trimming cut 5 bases from V and 14 bases from J; bases unmatched to any gene: 25. The CDR3 sequence is 19 residues long. Germline V gives CDR1 SGHTA, CDR2 FQGTGA. CDR3: CASSPYSRTSGGEGGGLYF. The CDR3, as DNA: TGTGCCAGCAGCCCCTACTCCCGGACTAGCGGGGGAGAGGGAGGTGGTCTGTATTTT.

The chain joins TRBV7-2 to TRBJ2-3; D tentatively reads TRBD1 or TRBD2 (6 bases each). CDR3 size: 14 residues. CDR1 and CDR2 from the germline V gene are SGHTA and FQGNSA. Trimming removed 8 bases at V and 5 bases at J, with 17 bases between. CDR3 in DNA: TGTGCCAGCGGGGGGCTGGGGAGGAAAGATACGCAGTATTTT. It codes for CASGGLGRKDTQYF.

The chain links TRBV5-5 to TRBJ2-1; no clear D gene. Trimming removed 4 bases at V and 1 base at J, with 18 bases between. CDR3 length: 17 amino acids. The germline gives CDR1 SGHKS, CDR2 YYEKEE (reference sequence). CDR3 nucleotide sequence: TGTGCCAGCAGCCCCTCAATTGGGTCATTTTCCTACAATGAGCAGTTCTTC. Amino acids: CASSPSIGSFSYNEQFF.

As to this clonotype: Germline and junction disagree at one end, which may indicate a read error. This chain links TRBV12-3 or TRBV12-4 with TRBJ2-5; D may match TRBD1 or TRBD2 (5 bases each). The CDR3 covers 14 residues. The CDR3 coding sequence is TGTGCGGGGACCGCGGCCCGGGCCAAAGAGATCCAGTACTTC. Translation: CAGTAARAKEIQYF.

The chain combines TRBV7-6 with TRBJ1-1; D gene uncertain. The germline V gene has CDR1 SGHVS and CDR2 FNYEAQ. The CDR3 consists of 13 residues. V was shortened by 3 bases and J by 3 bases, with 8 bases between the two germline ends. CDR3 region: CASSFHTYTEAFF. The CDR3 DNA is TGTGCCAGCAGCTTTCACACCTACACTGAAGCTTTCTTT.

This clonotype was observed many times. The genes are TRBV7-3 and TRBJ2-1; 10 nucleotides align to TRBD2. The germline V gene encodes CDR1 SGHTA and CDR2 FQGTGA. This CDR3 has 16 amino acids. V shed 5 bases, J shed 1 base, and the junction held 5 bases outside the gene matches. CDR3 in DNA: TGTGCCAGCAGCCCATCTAGCGGGGGATCCTACAATGAGCAGTTCTTC. Translating it yields CASSPSSGGSYNEQFF.

The chain carries TRBV12-3 or TRBV12-4 and TRBJ2-5; no definite D call. V was trimmed by 3 bases and J by 2 bases, leaving 7 bases between them. The CDR3 is made up of 13 amino acids. For the CDR3, the DNA is TGTGCCAGCAGTTTTCAGGATCAAGAGACCCAGTACTTC. Translation gives CASSFQDQETQYF.

The V call is TRBV7-2, the J call TRBJ2-7, with D tentatively TRBD2 (5 bases). V was trimmed by 0 bases and J by 0 bases, leaving 12 bases between them. Germline assignment: CDR1 SGHTA and CDR2 FQGNSA. The CDR3 runs to 16 residues. For the CDR3, the DNA is TGTGCCAGCAGCTTAGCGCTCGGGGTTATCTCCTACGAGCAGTACTTC. Its protein is CASSLALGVISYEQYF.

The chain couples TRBV7-9 to TRBJ1-5; no clear D. Germline values: CDR1 SEHNR, CDR2 FQNEAQ (reference sequence). This CDR3 has 12 amino acids. Trimming took off 5 bases at V and 6 bases at J, with 8 bases between the two ends. This CDR3 reads CASSLDRQPQHF. The DNA for the CDR3 is TGTGCCAGCAGCCTAGATCGTCAGCCCCAGCATTTT.

The V gene is TRBV7-2, the J gene TRBJ2-7; 16 bases line up with TRBD2. CDR1 and CDR2 (germline): SGHTA, FQGNSA. Trimming took 5 bases from V and 6 from J; bases not matched to a gene: 10. CDR3 size: 17 residues. CDR3 nucleotides: TGTGCCAGCAGCGGCGGGGGACTAGCGGGAGGGCCCTTCGAGCAGTACTTC. Translated, it gives CASSGGGLAGGPFEQYF. Based on the CDR3 plus reference TRBV7-2 and TRBJ2-7, the full variable domain is GAGVSQSPSNKVTEKGKDVELRCDPISGHTALYWYRQSLGQGLEFLIYFQGNSAPDKSGLPSDRFSAERTGGSVSTLTIQRTQQEDSAVYLCASSGGGLAGGPFEQYFGPGTRLTVT.

V gene TRBV28 combines with J gene TRBJ2-6, with 7 bases aligning to TRBD1. The CDR3 consists of 15 residues. Germline CDR1 MDHEN, CDR2 SYDVKM. With V trimmed by 7 bases and J by 0 bases, 3 bases remained unmatched. The CDR3 coding sequence is TGTGCCAGCAAGGGGGCGTACTCTGGGGCCAACGTCCTGACTTTC. The encoded protein is CASKGAYSGANVLTF. The full variable domain, its missing parts supplied by reference TRBV28 and TRBJ2-6, is DVKVTQSSRYLVKRTGEKVFLECVQDMDHENMFWYRQDPGLGLRLIYFSYDVKMKEKGDIPEGYSVSREKKERFSLILESASTNQTSMYLCASKGAYSGANVLTFGAGSRLTVL.

Notes on this clonotype: The junction departs from germline at one end; a sequencing error may be responsible. The chain recombines TRBV7-2 with TRBJ2-3; D might be TRBD1 or TRBD2, each matching 5 bases. There are 16 residues in the CDR3. The germline V gene has CDR1 SGHTA and CDR2 FQGNSA. CDR3 sequence reads: CACRAPGRRAKDTQYF. CDR3 DNA: TGTGCGTGCCGCGCCCCGGGGCGGAGAGCCAAAGATACGCAGTATTTC.

This chain joins TRBV24-1 and TRBJ2-5; TRBD2 is a possible D gene (5 bases). With the DNA end fitting TRBJ2-7 better, the J assignment may be wrong. From germline, CDR1 is KGHDR and CDR2 SFDVKD. The CDR3 length is 15 residues. In DNA, the CDR3 is TGTGCCACCAGTGACGAGGGAGTAGGCCTTTACGAGCAGTACTTC. The encoded protein is CATSDEGVGLYEQYF.

This clonotype was counted a few times. One end of the junction is discordant with germline, which a read error may explain. The chain carries TRBV7-6 and TRBJ2-3; possibly TRBD1 or TRBD2 for D (6 bases each). The germline CDR1 and CDR2 sequences are SGHVS and FNYEAQ. The CDR3 has 15 residues. CDR3 sequence: CARGSGGRGTDTQYF. The CDR3 nucleotides are TGTGCCAGGGGCTCCGGGGGCAGGGGCACAGATACCCAGTATTTT.

This clonotype was recorded many times. V is TRBV7-3 and J is TRBJ2-3, with D unresolved. The CDR3 consists of 13 residues. Germline values: CDR1 SGHTA, CDR2 FQGTGA. V lost 5 bases to trimming and J lost 2 bases, with 8 bases between them. The CDR3 is CASSPDNTDTQYF. DNA of the CDR3: TGTGCCAGCAGCCCAGACAACACAGATACGCAGTATTTT. Full variable domain (rest looked up from reference TRBV7-3 and TRBJ2-3): GAGVSQTPSNKVTEKGKYVELRCDPISGHTALYWYRQSLGQGPEFLIYFQGTGAADDSGLPNDRFFAVRPEGSVSTLKIQRTERGDSAVYLCASSPDNTDTQYFGPGTRLTVL.

This clonotype was counted at least ten times. A much larger clone lies one base from this, so it may be a read error. The V and J genes are TRBV6-5 and TRBJ2-1; the D gene is possibly TRBD2 (6 bases). Germline V CDR1 and CDR2: MNHEY, SVGAGI. CDR3 size: 14 residues. Trimming cost V 11 bases and J 13 bases, with 27 bases left between them. Here the CDR3 DNA reads TGTGCCCCAGCAGGCGCGGGGCAGAAAGAGACCCAGTTCTTC. This codes for CAPAGAGQKETQFF.

A remark on this clonotype: Given the absence of the conserved phenylalanine or tryptophan at the CDR3 end, a read error is likely. This rearrangement joins TRBV7-6 to TRBJ2-5; D is possibly TRBD2 (5 bases). CDR1 and CDR2 (germline): SGHVS, FNYEAQ. V was cut by 6 bases and J by 4 bases, with 24 bases left in between. The CDR3 spans 17 residues. The CDR3 protein is CASRSTPRARRAETQYS. In DNA, the CDR3 is TGTGCCAGCAGGTCCACACCCCGGGCTAGGCGGGCAGAGACCCAGTACTCC.

There are a few counts of this clonotype. The chain employs TRBV6-5 and TRBJ2-5; 7 bases match TRBD1. The J call may be in error: the DNA end matches TRBJ2-1 better. The CDR3 contains 13 residues. Germline V lookup: CDR1 MNHEY, CDR2 SVGAGI. CDR3 DNA sequence: TGTGCCAGCAGTTACCCCGGGACAGCAGAGCAGTTCTTC. As protein: CASSYPGTAEQFF.

This chain links TRBV12-5 with TRBJ2-6; 7 bases fit TRBD2. The ends lost 1 base at V and 2 bases at J; junction bases unmatched: 23. Germline loops: CDR1 LGHNT, CDR2 FRNRAP. This CDR3 contains 23 residues. This chain's CDR3 is CASGLDSGCVLGGRATGANVLTF. For the CDR3, the DNA is TGTGCTAGTGGTTTGGATAGTGGGTGCGTCCTCGGGGGGAGGGCCACTGGGGCCAACGTCCTGACTTTC.

This clonotype is a singleton in its sample. The chain combines TRBV7-8 with TRBJ2-5; 9 bases are a match to TRBD1. The end of the DNA is better explained by TRBJ2-7, so the J call may be wrong. This CDR3 contains 15 residues. The germline gives CDR1 SGHVS, CDR2 FQNEAQ. CDR3 sequence: CASSSAGTGLGEQYF. CDR3 bases: TGTGCCAGCAGCTCGGCCGGGACAGGGCTGGGCGAGCAGTACTTC.

This clonotype was detected ten times or more. V gene TRBV6-1 combines with J gene TRBJ2-5; D is ambiguous. Gene TRBJ2-7 matches the end of the DNA better, so the J call may be wrong. The CDR3 totals 12 residues. From germline, CDR1 is MNHNS and CDR2 SASEGT. The CDR3 sequence is CASGSDSYEQYF. Written as DNA, the CDR3 is TGTGCCAGCGGGTCCGATAGTTACGAGCAGTACTTC.

The chain has TRBV11-2 and TRBJ2-3; TRBD2 matches at 9 bases. The germline V gene encodes CDR1 SGHAT and CDR2 FQNNGV. V lost 0 bases to trimming and J lost 6 bases; unmatched junction nucleotides: 10. The CDR3 is 17 amino acids. For the CDR3, the DNA is TGTGCCAGCAGCTTAGACCGGCTAGCGGGGATCTCGGATACGCAGTATTTT. Translating it yields CASSLDRLAGISDTQYF.

Note on this clonotype: One junction end does not reproduce the germline sequence, and a read error may be involved. This chain links TRBV6-1 with TRBJ2-1; perhaps TRBD2 as D (7 bases). Germline CDR1 is MNHNS and CDR2 is SASEGT. The CDR3 spans 16 residues. The CDR3 region has the DNA TGTGCCAGCAAGAGGGGGGGTTGGGCTAACAAATTGGAGCAGTTTTTC. Protein product: CASKRGGWANKLEQFF.